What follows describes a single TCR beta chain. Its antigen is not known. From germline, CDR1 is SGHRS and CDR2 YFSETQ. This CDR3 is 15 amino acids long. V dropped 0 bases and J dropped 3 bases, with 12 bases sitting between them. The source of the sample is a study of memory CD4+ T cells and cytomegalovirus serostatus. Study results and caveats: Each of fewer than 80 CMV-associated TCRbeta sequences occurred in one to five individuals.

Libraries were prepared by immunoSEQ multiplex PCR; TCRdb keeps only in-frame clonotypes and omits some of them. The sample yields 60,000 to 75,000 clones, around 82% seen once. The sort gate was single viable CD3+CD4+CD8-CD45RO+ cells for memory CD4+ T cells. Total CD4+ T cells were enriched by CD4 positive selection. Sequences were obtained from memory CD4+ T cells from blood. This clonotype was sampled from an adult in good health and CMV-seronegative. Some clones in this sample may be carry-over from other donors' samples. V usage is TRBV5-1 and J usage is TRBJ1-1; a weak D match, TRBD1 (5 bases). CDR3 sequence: CASSLAGNRYTEAFF. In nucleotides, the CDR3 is TGCGCCAGCAGCTTGGCGGGGAACAGGTACACTGAAGCTTTCTTT.